The T cell receptor (beta chain) described here comes from a study of tumor-infiltrating lymphocytes in oesophageal squamous cell carcinoma. TCRdb reprocessed the PCR reads with MiXCR, giving one entry per CDR3 protein. The sample contains approximately 7,800 distinct CDR3 sequences, approximately 14% of which appear only once. By frequency in the sample, this clonotype is large (0.1 to 1%). Trimming shortened V by 1 base and J by 3 bases, and 9 bases separated the two germline ends. This CDR3 has 14 residues. The V gene's germline CDR1 is SGHTA and CDR2 FQGNSA. The chain employs TRBV7-2 and TRBJ2-5, with a tentative D call TRBD2 (5 bases). The source is a male donor with esophageal squamous cell carcinoma. The sample taken for sequencing was blood. The CDR3 DNA reads TGTGCCAGCAGCTTAGTCGGAGGAGAAGAGACCCAGTACTTC. Protein sequence: CASSLVGGEETQYF.